This T cell receptor beta chain is drawn from a study of T cells in Graves' hyperthyroidism and ophthalmopathy. For the study at large: Before any treatment, at initial diagnosis, peripheral blood was collected.

The CDR3 sequence is 16 residues long. V gave up 1 base and J gave up 4 bases; unmatched junction bases: 10. Looked up from germline, CDR1 is SEHNR and CDR2 is FQNEAQ (reference sequence). Findings and limits, study-wide: For ophthalmopathy, model prediction preceded onset by a median about six months.

Authors of the study amplified TCR beta CDR3 regions from RNA transcripts. The primer set for the first-round RT-PCR of the TCR CDR3 was HTBI. TCRdb reanalysed the multiplex PCR reads using MiXCR and keeps one entry per CDR3 protein. This table holds approximately 560,000 distinct CDR3 sequences, 15% to 18% found once. This clonotype was counted many times. Its antigen is still unknown. The sequenced sample was blood. The V gene is TRBV7-9, the J gene TRBJ2-7; TRBD1 aligns across 7 bases. The TCR comes from a woman between 25 and 40 years old with Graves' hyperthyroidism. The CDR3 protein is CASSLGPDRELYEQYF. In DNA, the CDR3 is TGTGCCAGCAGCTTAGGCCCCGACAGGGAATTGTACGAGCAGTACTTC.